Below are 13 T cell receptor beta chains sequenced from a single sample in a study of cytomegalovirus exposure and HLA in healthy donors (dated by TCRdb to about 2017). The method was the immunoSEQ multiplex PCR assay. For the multiplex PCR, a mixture combining 60 forward primers for TCR Vbeta segments and 13 reverse primers for TCR Jbeta segments was used. The table comes from immuneACCESS by way of TCRdb, which keeps in-frame sequences with V and J called. Part of the clones is missing from these tables; in studies checked, under half for an unresolved V gene and the rest for unknown reasons. The record for this sample contains 60,000 to 80,000 clones. Clones ranked in the top ten supply about 0.82% of the sample. Sequenced input: PBMCs. Receptors were obtained from a boy aged 5-17 years in good health and CMV-seronegative.

The V and J genes are TRBV6-6 and TRBJ2-3; 7 bases line up with TRBD2. There are 16 residues in the CDR3. J gave up 5 bases and V 6 bases, and 14 bases lay outside the gene matches. Germline V lookup: CDR1 MNHNY, CDR2 SVGAGI (reference sequence). Here the CDR3 DNA reads TGTGCCAGCAGCCCAACTAGCGAAAGACCCGGAGATACGCAGTATTTT. Amino acid sequence: CASSPTSERPGDTQYF.

The CDR3 sequence: CASSERGNTEAFF. CDR3 coding DNA: TGTGCCAGCAGTGAAAGGGGTAACACTGAAGCTTTCTTT. The J gene is TRBJ1-1, the V gene TRBV6-1; a possible D gene is TRBD1 (5 bases). Looked up from germline, CDR1 is MNHNS and CDR2 is SASEGT. This CDR3 has 13 residues. Trimming took off 2 bases at V and 2 bases at J, with 6 bases between the two ends.

V gene TRBV4-2 combines with J gene TRBJ2-7; 9 bases map to TRBD1. The CDR3 loop spans 16 amino acids. V trimming: 1 base; J trimming: 2 bases; junction bases outside the gene matches: 6. Germline-derived CDR1 and CDR2 are LGHNA and YNFKEQ. CDR3 bases: TGTGCCAGCAGCCAAGGCCCGGGACAGGGAGCCTACGAGCAGTACTTC. This gives the protein CASSQGPGQGAYEQYF.

The chain couples TRBV10-3 to TRBJ1-2; tentative D call: TRBD1 (6 bases). Trimming shortened V by 0 bases and J by 14 bases, and 13 bases separated the two germline ends. CDR1 is ENHRY and CDR2 is SYGVKD in the germline V gene. CDR3 length equals 12 residues. The CDR3 reads CAISESKQGKTF. The CDR3 nucleotides read TGTGCCATCAGTGAGTCGAAACAGGGCAAAACCTTC.

V gene TRBV11-3 combines with J gene TRBJ2-5, with a possible D match to TRBD2 (6 bases). V was clipped by 5 bases and J by 1 base, with 17 bases between them. The CDR3 spans 16 residues. The V gene's germline CDR1 is SGHNT and CDR2 YENEEA. The CDR3 sequence is CASSPGGAGPQETQYF. The CDR3 region has the DNA TGTGCCAGCAGCCCCGGCGGGGCGGGGCCCCAAGAGACCCAGTACTTC.

The V and J genes are TRBV7-8 and TRBJ2-5; D not resolved. Germline V gene sequence: CDR1 SGHVS, CDR2 FQNEAQ. Trimming removed 3 bases at V and 2 bases at J, with 7 bases between. The CDR3 consists of 13 residues. CDR3 coding DNA: TGTGCCAGCAGCTTTAGAGTACAAGAGACCCAGTACTTC. It translates to CASSFRVQETQYF. The full variable domain, with the rest looked up from reference TRBV7-8 and TRBJ2-5, is GAGVSQSPRYKVAKRGQDVALRCDPISGHVSLFWYQQALGQGPEFLTYFQNEAQLDKSGLPSDRFFAERPEGSVSTLKIQRTQQEDSAVYLCASSFRVQETQYFGPGTRLLVL.

The chain joins TRBV6-5 to TRBJ2-2; 9 nucleotides align to TRBD2. The germline CDR1 and CDR2 sequences are MNHEY and SVGAGI. CDR3 length equals 16 residues. Trimming removed 0 bases from V and 7 bases from J; junction bases left unmatched: 6. The CDR3 coding sequence is TGTGCCAGCAGTTACTCTAGCGGGAGAGTGAGCGGGGAGCTGTTTTTT. Protein sequence: CASSYSSGRVSGELFF.

The CDR3 here is CASSTPESSGRYDNEQFF. CDR3 DNA: TGTGCCAGCAGCACACCCGAGTCTAGCGGGAGGTACGACAATGAGCAGTTCTTC. This sequence joins TRBV9 and TRBJ2-1; 11 positions agree with TRBD2. Germline trimming cut 4 bases from V and 5 bases from J; bases unmatched to any gene: 14. The CDR3 contains 18 residues. Germline V lookup: CDR1 SGDLS, CDR2 YYNGEE.

This rearrangement joins TRBV6-1 to TRBJ2-2, with D maybe TRBD2 (5 bases). Germline assignment: CDR1 MNHNS and CDR2 SASEGT. The CDR3 loop spans 15 amino acids. Trimming took 9 bases from V and 0 from J, leaving 14 bases between them. As DNA, the CDR3 is TGTGCCAGTGGCGCGGGCAGGACGAACACCGGGGAGCTGTTTTTT. Translating it yields CASGAGRTNTGELFF.

The chain is built from TRBV9 and TRBJ2-7; D may be TRBD2 (6 bases). Germline CDR1 SGDLS, CDR2 YYNGEE. The CDR3 is 15 residues long. The V gene lost 0 bases and the J gene lost 4 bases, with 14 bases spanning the gap. The CDR3 protein is CASSVAEGRVYEQYF. CDR3 nucleotides: TGTGCCAGCAGCGTAGCGGAGGGCAGGGTGTACGAGCAGTACTTC.

J is TRBJ2-1 and V is TRBV7-9, with D maybe TRBD2 (6 bases). The ends were cut back, 5 bases at V and 4 bases at J, with 15 bases in the middle. Germline CDR1 and CDR2: SEHNR and FQNEAQ (reference sequence). This CDR3 comprises 15 residues. As DNA, the CDR3 is TGTGCCAGCAGCCCCGGGTTAGCGGCTTACAATGAGCAGTTCTTC. This gives the protein CASSPGLAAYNEQFF.

The gene calls are TRBV19 and TRBJ2-7; TRBD2 matches 13 bases. V lost 2 bases to trimming and J lost 2 bases; unmatched junction nucleotides: 0. Germline CDR1 LNHDA, CDR2 SQIVND (reference sequence). This CDR3 spans 15 amino acids. CDR3 residues: CASSITSGRAYEQYF. CDR3 DNA: TGTGCCAGTAGTATAACTAGCGGGAGGGCCTACGAGCAGTACTTC.

J is TRBJ2-7 and V is TRBV7-9; D might be TRBD2 (5 bases). This CDR3 comprises 13 residues. Trimming cost V 0 bases and J 7 bases, with 10 bases left between them. In germline, CDR1 is SEHNR, CDR2 FQNEAQ (reference sequence). This CDR3 is CASSLAGAREQYF. The CDR3 region has the DNA TGTGCCAGCAGCTTAGCGGGAGCGAGGGAGCAGTACTTC.